Each of the 8 T cell receptor beta chains below was sequenced from the same sample in a study of blood T cell repertoires in COVID-19 (TCRdb year 2020). Library construction relied on the immunoSEQ multiplex PCR assay. TCRdb retrieved this table from immuneACCESS and kept in-frame rearrangements only. Not all clones are present; in checked studies, unresolved V genes account for under half, and no reason is known for the remainder. This sample is represented by some 150,000 clones; 89% of them were singletons. Jointly, the top ten make up approximately 2.9% of the sample. The sample taken for sequencing was peripheral blood. The source of these receptors is a man in his sixties with acute or convalescent COVID-19.

The chain uses TRBV29-1 and TRBJ1-1; TRBD1 aligns across 7 bases. The CDR3 contains 13 residues. After removal of 7 bases from V and 5 bases from J, the junction contained 10 bases not matched to a gene. Germline-derived CDR1 and CDR2 are SQVTM and ANQGSEA. The CDR3 DNA sequence: TGCAGCGCCCGCTCCCAGGGGGGAACTGAAGCTTTCTTT. Translation gives CSARSQGGTEAFF.

This sequence joins TRBV4-1 and TRBJ1-1; 7 bases align to TRBD1. V trimming: 4 bases; J trimming: 3 bases; junction bases outside the gene matches: 8. CDR3 size: 15 residues. Germline CDR1 is MGHRA and CDR2 is YSYEKL. Here the CDR3 DNA reads TGCGCCAGCAGCCTGACAGGGATGGGGTACACTGAAGCTTTCTTT. It translates to CASSLTGMGYTEAFF.

The rearrangement links TRBV12-3 or TRBV12-4 to TRBJ1-1; weak D call: TRBD1 (6 bases). This CDR3 comprises 12 residues. Trimming stripped 3 bases from V and 8 bases from J, with 10 bases between. CDR3 residues: CASSFSTGEAFF. The CDR3 DNA reads TGTGCCAGCAGTTTTTCTACAGGGGAAGCTTTCTTT.

This clone is a singleton in its sample. The chain couples TRBV4-2 to TRBJ1-1, with a possible D match to TRBD1 (5 bases). There are 15 residues in the CDR3. The germline V and J ends were trimmed by 0 bases and 1 base, with 9 bases remaining between them. Germline CDR1 reads LGHNA; CDR2 reads YNFKEQ. The DNA of the CDR3 is TGTGCCAGCAGCCAAGACAGGGCCCCGAACACTGAAGCTTTCTTT. Its translation is CASSQDRAPNTEAFF.

The count of this clone is one. The CDR3 is CASRRSPRTSGGTRGTGELFF. CDR3 coding DNA: TGTGCCAGCAGGCGAAGTCCCCGGACTAGCGGGGGGACGCGAGGCACCGGGGAGCTGTTTTTT. V is TRBV3-1 (or the pseudogene TRBV3-2) and J is TRBJ2-2, with 14 bases fitting TRBD2. Germline CDR1 is LGHDT and CDR2 is YNNKEL (reference sequence). This CDR3 region has 21 residues. Trimming removed 6 bases from V and 4 bases from J; junction bases left unmatched: 19.

This chain uses TRBV6-6 with TRBJ1-5, with D maybe TRBD1 (5 bases). CDR1 and CDR2 (germline): MNHNY, SVGAGI (reference sequence). V shed 11 bases and J shed 7 bases, with 21 bases lying between them. This CDR3 comprises 14 residues. This CDR3 is CAGARQGGLQPQHF. The CDR3 DNA sequence: TGTGCCGGGGCACGGCAGGGAGGTTTGCAGCCCCAGCATTTT.

This chain links TRBV19 with TRBJ1-5; 8 nucleotides agree with TRBD1. The CDR3 has 18 residues. Germline values: CDR1 LNHDA, CDR2 SQIVND (reference sequence). V gave up 2 bases and J gave up 3 bases; unmatched junction bases: 12. CDR3 bases: TGTGCCAGTAGTATAAGGGGCCAGGGGGCTTTATACAATCAGCCCCAGCATTTT. This gives the protein CASSIRGQGALYNQPQHF.

The CDR3 sequence is CASSRTGGRDGYTF. The CDR3 coding sequence is TGTGCCAGCAGTAGGACAGGGGGCAGGGATGGCTACACCTTC. The genes are TRBV2 and TRBJ1-2, with 11 positions matching TRBD1. The CDR3 consists of 14 residues. V gave up 5 bases and J gave up 6 bases; unmatched junction bases: 5. CDR1 and CDR2 from the germline V gene are SNHLY and FYNNEI. Looking up the rest from reference TRBV2 and TRBJ1-2 gives the full variable domain: EPEVTQTPSHQVTQMGQEVILRCVPISNHLYFYWYRQILGQKVEFLVSFYNNEISEKSEIFDDQFSVERPDGSNFTLKIRSTKLEDSAMYFCASSRTGGRDGYTFGSGTRLTVV.